These 12 T cell receptor beta chains share one sample of origin, sequenced in a study of regulatory T cells in long-lasting Graves disease. Time point of the sample: newly diagnosed GD, antithyroid drugs for less than 3 months. PBMCs were the source of the RNA used for TCR sequencing. Arm-PCR with iRepertoire HTBI primers amplified the CDR3 regions for these TCR beta libraries. MiXCR was run by TCRdb on the multiplex PCR reads, yielding one entry per CDR3 protein. This table holds about 420,000 distinct CDR3 sequences, 16% found once. This sample was shared with a second study, whose subject was T cells in Graves' hyperthyroidism and ophthalmopathy.

Here the sequenced sample was peripheral blood mononuclear cells (PBMCs), taken at new diagnosis, from a patient treated with antithyroid drugs. The receptors shown here come from a woman between 18 and 29 years old with Graves disease.

CDR3 coding DNA: TGTGCCAGCAGCTTGTTACAGGGGGAAGGCAATGAGCAGTTCTTC. Translated: CASSLLQGEGNEQFF. The chain couples TRBV6-1 to TRBJ2-1; TRBD1 matches 8 bases. This CDR3 spans 15 amino acids. J was trimmed by 6 bases and V by 6 bases; bases with no gene match: 10. The germline V gene encodes CDR1 MNHNS and CDR2 SASEGT.

This clonotype was picked up many times. The chain carries TRBV30 and TRBJ2-5; 8 bases align to TRBD1. The CDR3 runs to 15 residues. Germline V CDR1 and CDR2: GTSNPN, SVGIG (reference sequence). V gave up 2 bases and J gave up 3 bases; unmatched junction bases: 8. The CDR3, as DNA: TGTGCCTGGAGTACGGGACAGGCCAAAAAAGAGACCCAGTACTTC. Its translation: CAWSTGQAKKETQYF.

This clonotype was detected many times. V gene TRBV12-3 or TRBV12-4 combines with J gene TRBJ1-5; 7 bases align to TRBD1. The junction had 6 bases not matched to a gene; V was cut back by 6 bases and J by 1 base. This CDR3 is 15 amino acids long. This CDR3 is CASSNDRASNQPQHF. CDR3 nucleotide sequence: TGTGCCAGCAGCAACGACAGGGCGAGCAATCAGCCCCAGCATTTT.

This clonotype occurred many times. This chain joins TRBV20-1 and TRBJ1-1, with TRBD1 matching 10 bases. CDR1 is DFQATT, CDR2 SNEGSKA, per germline (reference sequence). The CDR3 runs to 17 residues. V trimming: 3 bases; J trimming: 6 bases; junction bases outside the gene matches: 16. Here the CDR3 DNA reads TGCAGTGCTAGTCTCCCGGGACAGGGGATGGTGGGGGCTGAAGCTTTCTTT. It is translated as CSASLPGQGMVGAEAFF.

At least ten counts were recorded for this clonotype. The CDR3 sequence: CASSADVNTEAFF. The CDR3 DNA reads TGTGCCAGCAGCGCGGACGTTAACACTGAAGCTTTCTTT. The chain links TRBV9 to TRBJ1-1; no definite D call. The germline V gene has CDR1 SGDLS and CDR2 YYNGEE. The V and J ends lost 3 bases and 2 bases respectively, with 8 bases between them. This CDR3 has 13 residues. Complete variable domain (other parts from reference TRBV9 and TRBJ1-1): DSGVTQTPKHLITATGQRVTLRCSPRSGDLSVYWYQQSLDQGLQFLIQYYNGEERAKGNILERFSAQQFPDLHSELNLSSLELGDSALYFCASSADVNTEAFFGQGTRLTVV.

This chain links TRBV18 with TRBJ2-7; perhaps TRBD1 as D (5 bases). This CDR3 region has 15 residues. V was shortened by 2 bases and J by 0 bases, with 11 bases between the two germline ends. CDR1 is KGHSH and CDR2 is LQKENI in the germline V gene. This CDR3 is CASSPTRANSYEQYF. In DNA, the CDR3 is TGTGCCAGCTCACCAACCAGGGCGAACTCCTACGAGCAGTACTTC.

Ten or more counts support this clonotype. The gene calls are TRBV6-9 and TRBJ2-1, with 8 positions matching TRBD1. The germline gives CDR1 MNHGY, CDR2 SVAAGI. The CDR3 extends over 14 amino acids. Trimming removed 3 bases from V and 4 bases from J; junction bases left unmatched: 2. CDR3 coding DNA: TGTGCCAGCAGTTACGGGGACAGGTACAATGAGCAGTTCTTC. Residues: CASSYGDRYNEQFF.

On this clonotype itself: This may stem from a read error, because a much larger clone lies one nucleotide away. The chain links TRBV7-2 to TRBJ2-7; either TRBD1 or TRBD2 may fit D (5 bases each). CDR1 and CDR2 from the germline V gene are SGHTA and FQGNSA. CDR3 length: 15 residues. Trimming stripped 5 bases from V and 7 bases from J, with 21 bases between. CDR3 DNA: TGTGCCAGCAGCCCCCTCGGGGCTTGGTGGAATGAGCAGTACTTC. Translating it yields CASSPLGAWWNEQYF.

The rearrangement uses TRBV28 and TRBJ1-5; a weak D match, TRBD1 (6 bases). The V gene's germline CDR1 is MDHEN and CDR2 SYDVKM. The CDR3 is 12 amino acids. Trimming removed 7 bases at V and 7 bases at J, with 11 bases between. CDR3 nucleotides: TGTGCCAGCACTGTGCAGGGGCAGCCCCAGCATTTT. Residues: CASTVQGQPQHF.

This clonotype was detected ten times or more. This rearrangement joins TRBV28 to TRBJ2-3, with D hard to call. CDR3 length equals 15 residues. Germline V gene sequence: CDR1 MDHEN, CDR2 SYDVKM. The V and J ends lost 4 bases and 0 bases respectively, with 11 bases between them. CDR3 protein: CASSSPGGSTDTQYF. The CDR3 nucleotides read TGTGCCAGCAGTTCCCCCGGTGGTAGCACAGATACGCAGTATTTT. The variable domain in full, completed from reference TRBV28 and TRBJ2-3, reads DVKVTQSSRYLVKRTGEKVFLECVQDMDHENMFWYRQDPGLGLRLIYFSYDVKMKEKGDIPEGYSVSREKKERFSLILESASTNQTSMYLCASSSPGGSTDTQYFGPGTRLTVL.

This sequence joins TRBV4-1 and TRBJ2-3; 14 bases align to TRBD2. The CDR3 loop spans 17 amino acids. After removal of 1 base from V and 5 bases from J, the junction contained 5 bases not matched to a gene. CDR1 is MGHRA, CDR2 YSYEKL, per germline. The CDR3 region is CASSQGRTSGRRDTQYF. The CDR3 nucleotides are TGCGCCAGCAGCCAAGGGAGGACTAGCGGGAGGAGAGATACGCAGTATTTT.

In this sample, this clonotype turned up a few times. The chain has TRBV20-1 and TRBJ1-4; 7 bases match TRBD1. Germline V lookup: CDR1 DFQATT, CDR2 SNEGSKA (reference sequence). The CDR3 consists of 14 residues. The V and J ends lost 3 bases and 4 bases, in that order; junction bases with no gene match: 5. This CDR3 reads CSAREGAGNEKLFF. In DNA form, the CDR3 reads TGCAGTGCTAGGGAGGGGGCCGGTAATGAAAAACTGTTTTTT.